What follows are 10 T cell receptor beta chains derived from one specimen sequenced in a study of blood T cell repertoires in COVID-19. Produced via immunoSEQ multiplex PCR; TCRdb's table is partial and in-frame only. This table has 98,000 or so clones, around 83% appearing once. Material for sequencing was peripheral blood. The source of these receptors is a woman aged 55-69 years in a cohort sampled during active or convalescent COVID-19.

This chain links TRBV7-9 with TRBJ1-2; D gene ambiguous. Germline CDR1 reads SEHNR; CDR2 reads FQNEAQ (reference sequence). Trimming removed 5 bases from V and 5 bases from J, with 9 bases in between. The CDR3 has 12 residues. The CDR3 nucleotides read TGTGCCAGCAGCACATCCATTTATGGCTACACCTTC. Translated, it gives CASSTSIYGYTF.

The genes are TRBV28 and TRBJ2-7; no clear D gene. V dropped 0 bases and J dropped 6 bases, with 15 bases sitting between them. The V gene's germline CDR1 is MDHEN and CDR2 SYDVKM. CDR3 length: 15 amino acids. The CDR3 sequence: CASSLWGSPHREQYF. The DNA of the CDR3 is TGTGCCAGCAGTTTATGGGGTAGCCCACATCGCGAGCAGTACTTC.

The chain recombines TRBV9 with TRBJ1-1; D perhaps matches TRBD1 (5 bases). This CDR3 region has 13 residues. V was shortened by 5 bases and J by 5 bases, with 13 bases between the two germline ends. Germline V gene data show CDR1 as SGDLS and CDR2 as YYNGEE. Written as DNA, the CDR3 is TGTGCCAGCAGTCGCAGGGTGGGGACTGAAGCTTTCTTT. Translation: CASSRRVGTEAFF.

The chain is built from TRBV5-1 and TRBJ2-2; 7 bases align to TRBD2. The CDR3 runs 16 residues. The J segment lost 0 bases and the V segment lost 3 bases, leaving 5 bases of the junction unmatched. Germline lookup yields CDR1 SGHRS and CDR2 YFSETQ. The CDR3 bases are TGCGCCAGCAGCTCCTCCGGGACTACGAACACCGGGGAGCTGTTTTTT. Translating it yields CASSSSGTTNTGELFF.

This chain uses TRBV5-1 with TRBJ1-1; D unresolved. CDR3 size: 13 residues. Germline lookup yields CDR1 SGHRS and CDR2 YFSETQ. With 0 bases removed from V and 2 bases from J, the gap between germline ends came to 5 bases. CDR3 in amino acids: CASSLGSNTEAFF. The CDR3 bases are TGCGCCAGCAGCTTGGGCAGTAACACTGAAGCTTTCTTT.

Details on this clone: A read error may produce the germline difference seen at one junction end. J is TRBJ1-6 and V is TRBV4-2; the D gene is possibly TRBD1 (6 bases). The CDR3 is 15 residues long. CDR1 LGHNA and CDR2 YNFKEQ come from the germline V gene. The DNA of the CDR3 is TGTGCCAGCAGTCAAGAGTCAGGGGCGAATTCACCCCTCCACTTT. This sequence encodes CASSQESGANSPLHF.

The V gene is TRBV24-1, the J gene TRBJ1-2; TRBD1 matches 7 bases. There are 15 residues in the CDR3. Trimming at V came to 4 bases and at J to 3 bases, leaving 7 bases not matched to a gene. Germline lookup yields CDR1 KGHDR and CDR2 SFDVKD. Written as DNA, the CDR3 is TGTGCCACCAGTGACCGGCGGGACAGTTACTATGGCTACACCTTC. This gives the protein CATSDRRDSYYGYTF.

The rearrangement joins TRBV5-1 to TRBJ2-3; 11 bases align to TRBD1. The CDR3 is 18 amino acids. Per the germline V gene, CDR1 is SGHRS and CDR2 is YFSETQ. J was trimmed by 6 bases and V by 0 bases; bases with no gene match: 12. In DNA form, the CDR3 reads TGCGCCAGCAGCTTGGTGGCGAGGACAGGGGGCCCCCCGGATACGCAGTATTTT. Translating it yields CASSLVARTGGPPDTQYF.

J is TRBJ2-7 and V is TRBV28, with TRBD1 matching over 7 bases. The V gene's germline CDR1 is MDHEN and CDR2 SYDVKM. V shed 5 bases, J shed 6 bases, and the junction held 4 bases outside the gene matches. The CDR3 spans 12 residues. CDR3 nucleotide sequence: TGTGCCAGCAGTACGTACAGGGGCGAGCAGTACTTC. This encodes CASSTYRGEQYF.

This sequence joins TRBV11-3 and TRBJ1-1; D ambiguous. Trimming took 3 bases from V and 5 from J, leaving 10 bases between them. Per the germline V gene, CDR1 is SGHNT and CDR2 is YENEEA. The CDR3 spans 13 residues. The CDR3 protein is CASSFEGTTEAFF. Written as DNA, the CDR3 is TGTGCCAGCAGCTTCGAGGGAACGACTGAAGCTTTCTTT.